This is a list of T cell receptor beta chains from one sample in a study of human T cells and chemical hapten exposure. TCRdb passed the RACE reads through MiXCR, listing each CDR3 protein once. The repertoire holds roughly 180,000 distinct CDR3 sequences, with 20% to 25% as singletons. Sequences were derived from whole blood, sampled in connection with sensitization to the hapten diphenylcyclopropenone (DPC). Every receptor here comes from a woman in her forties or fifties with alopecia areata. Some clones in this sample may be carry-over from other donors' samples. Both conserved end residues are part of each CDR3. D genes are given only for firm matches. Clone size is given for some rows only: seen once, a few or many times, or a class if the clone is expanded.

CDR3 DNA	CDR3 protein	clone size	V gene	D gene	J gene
TGTGCCAGCAGGTTAGGAGGGCAAGGGAATCAGCCCCAGCATTTT	CASRLGGQGNQPQHF	-	TRBV6-1	-	TRBJ1-5
TGTGCCAGCAGCCAAGGGGTTGGCGGAATCCGTTACACTGAAGCTTTCTTT	CASSQGVGGIRYTEAFF	few	TRBV14	-	TRBJ1-1
TGTGCCAGCAGCGCAGGGACTAGCAATCGGGATGAGCAGTTCTTC	CASSAGTSNRDEQFF	few	TRBV9	TRBD2	TRBJ2-1
TGTGCCAGCAGTTACAGGCCGAATCAGCCCCAGCATTTT	CASSYRPNQPQHF	medium-sized	TRBV12-3/TRBV12-4	-	TRBJ1-5
TGTGCCATCAAGATTTTAGCAAACAATGAGCAGTTCTTC	CAIKILANNEQFF	-	TRBV10-3	-	TRBJ2-1
TGTGCCAGCAGCTCACCCCTTGGGCCCTCTGGAAACACCATATATTTT	CASSSPLGPSGNTIYF	-	TRBV7-6	-	TRBJ1-3
TGTGCCAGCAGATATATTGGACTAGCGGGATTGAATGAGCAGTTCTTC	CASRYIGLAGLNEQFF	-	TRBV13	TRBD2	TRBJ2-1
TGCGCCAGCAGCTTTTCGAGCGGCCACAATGAGCAGTTCTTC	CASSFSSGHNEQFF	-	TRBV5-1	-	TRBJ2-1
TGTGCCAGCAGCTTGGGGACGGCTCGTGAAGCTTTCTTT	CASSLGTAREAFF	few	TRBV5-6	-	TRBJ1-1
TGCGCCAGCAGTTCCGACGGGACCCTCGGAAACACCATATATTTT	CASSSDGTLGNTIYF	few	TRBV10-1	-	TRBJ1-3
TGTGCCAGCAGTTTAGTGGAGGCGGTGAATACGCAGTATTTT	CASSLVEAVNTQYF	-	TRBV12-3/TRBV12-4	-	TRBJ2-3
TGCAGTGGCGACTCAGGGGTCACAGATACGCAGTATTTT	CSGDSGVTDTQYF	-	TRBV20-1	-	TRBJ2-3
TGTGCCACCAGTGCCGAACAGGGTTATGAGCAGTTCTTC	CATSAEQGYEQFF	few	TRBV24-1	-	TRBJ2-1
TGCGCCAGCAGCTCACCCAACTCCTACGAGCAGTACTTC	CASSSPNSYEQYF	-	TRBV5-1	-	TRBJ2-7
TGTGCCTGGAGTACGGGGACAGGGGTGCTGAATTCACCCCTCCACTTT	CAWSTGTGVLNSPLHF	-	TRBV30	TRBD1	TRBJ1-6
TGTGCCATCAGTGAGCCCGGGACAGTTTACTTC	CAISEPGTVYF	-	TRBV10-3	TRBD1	TRBJ1-2
TGTGCCAGCAGCCCCGCGACAGGGGGATTCACTGAAGCTTTCTTT	CASSPATGGFTEAFF	few	TRBV7-6	TRBD1	TRBJ1-1
TGTGCCAGCAGCCCACCAGGGGATGAGCAGTTCTTC	CASSPPGDEQFF	few	TRBV3-1	-	TRBJ2-1
TGTGCCAGCAGTTACTCACCCTCTCGACAGGGGGCATATTGGACCCAGTACTTC	CASSYSPSRQGAYWTQYF	few	TRBV12-3/TRBV12-4	TRBD1	TRBJ2-5
TGTGCCAGCAGCCAAGGCGTGGCGCCGACTGAAGCTTTCTTT	CASSQGVAPTEAFF	-	TRBV3-1	-	TRBJ1-1
TGTGCCAGCAGCATGGCCGGGACAGGGGTAACTGAAGCTTTCTTT	CASSMAGTGVTEAFF	few	TRBV7-2	TRBD1	TRBJ1-1
TGTGCCAGCAGCCAATCAGCGGGAGGGCCGGTCAATGAGCAGTTCTTC	CASSQSAGGPVNEQFF	few	TRBV3-1	TRBD2	TRBJ2-1
TGTGCCAGCAGCTTGGGCAGCTTTAGCAATCAGCCCCAGCATTTT	CASSLGSFSNQPQHF	-	TRBV5-6	-	TRBJ1-5
TGCAGTGCTAGAGATCGATGGGACAGTAATGAAAAACTGTTTTTT	CSARDRWDSNEKLFF	few	TRBV20-1	TRBD1	TRBJ1-4
TGCGCCAGCAGTCGCCGCAGGGGACCTAATGAAAAACTGTTTTTT	CASSRRRGPNEKLFF	-	TRBV10-1	-	TRBJ1-4
TGCAGTGCTAGAGATGGAGGCAGGGTCTACGAGCAGTACTTC	CSARDGGRVYEQYF	-	TRBV20-1	-	TRBJ2-7
TGCAGCGTTGAGAAAAAGGGTGATGGCGGCTACACCTTC	CSVEKKGDGGYTF	once	TRBV29-1	-	TRBJ1-2
TGTGCCAGCAGCCCAAACCGGGACAGGGGCTCACCCCTCCACTTT	CASSPNRDRGSPLHF	-	TRBV7-9	TRBD1	TRBJ1-6
TGTGCCAGCAAGGTACAGGGGAGGTTGGAGACCCAGTACTTC	CASKVQGRLETQYF	few	TRBV28	-	TRBJ2-5
TGTGCCAGCAGCTCGAAGGGACTCTCGAGCTCCTACAATGAGCAGTTCTTC	CASSSKGLSSSYNEQFF	few	TRBV9	-	TRBJ2-1
TGTGCCAGCAGCCCCCCAAGGGCACAAGCGGGAAACACCGGGGAGCTGTTTTTT	CASSPPRAQAGNTGELFF	many	TRBV3-1	TRBD2	TRBJ2-2
TGCGCCAGCAGCTTGGCCGCACACGGGGGCAGCACTGAAGCTTTCTTT	CASSLAAHGGSTEAFF	-	TRBV5-1	-	TRBJ1-1
TGTGCCAGCAGCCCTAGGACTAGCGCTTCTAGTGAGCAGTTCTTC	CASSPRTSASSEQFF	-	TRBV7-2	TRBD2	TRBJ2-1
TGTGCCACCGGGACTAGCGGGACCTACAATGAGCAGTTCTTC	CATGTSGTYNEQFF	-	TRBV10-3	TRBD2	TRBJ2-1
TGTGCCAGCAGCGTAGAAGCGACCGGCCTCTATGGCTACACCTTC	CASSVEATGLYGYTF	-	TRBV9	-	TRBJ1-2
TGCAGTGCTAGAGCCGCCCGGGGGGAAGCGGACTCCTACAATGAGCAGTTCTTC	CSARAARGEADSYNEQFF	-	TRBV20-1	TRBD2	TRBJ2-1
TGTGCCAGTAGTATATGGGGGACAAGGCAAAACAATGAGCAGTTCTTC	CASSIWGTRQNNEQFF	-	TRBV19	-	TRBJ2-1
TGTGCCAGCAGTCCAGAGTTCGCGAACACCGGGGAGCTGTTTTTT	CASSPEFANTGELFF	few	TRBV2	-	TRBJ2-2
TGCGCCAGCAGCGAATACCGACAAAGGGACAGGTCGTACTTC	CASSEYRQRDRSYF	-	TRBV5-1	TRBD1	TRBJ2-5
TGTGCCATCAGTAGCGGGACTACAGATACGCAGTATTTT	CAISSGTTDTQYF	-	TRBV10-3	TRBD2	TRBJ2-3
TGTGCCAGCAGCCAAGGGGAAAATCAAGAGACCCAGTACTTC	CASSQGENQETQYF	few	TRBV14	-	TRBJ2-5
TGTGCCACCAGCAGAGATCGGAATCAGCCCCAGCATTTT	CATSRDRNQPQHF	few	TRBV15	-	TRBJ1-5
TGTGCCAGCAGTTCCGGACAGGGGTGGACCCAGTACTTC	CASSSGQGWTQYF	-	TRBV6-2/TRBV6-3	TRBD1	TRBJ2-5
TGCGCCAGCAGCCCTCGAAACACAGATACGCAGTATTTT	CASSPRNTDTQYF	many	TRBV5-1	-	TRBJ2-3
TGCAGTGCTAGCCGTCCCGGGACAGGGGCATACGAGCAGTACTTC	CSASRPGTGAYEQYF	-	TRBV20-1	TRBD1	TRBJ2-7
TGTGCCAGCAGTCCCCAGGGCCGGAGTGGCTACACCTTC	CASSPQGRSGYTF	few	TRBV12-3/TRBV12-4	-	TRBJ1-2
TGCGCCAGCAGCTTGTTAGGGGGTAATGAGCAGTTCTTC	CASSLLGGNEQFF	few	TRBV5-1	-	TRBJ2-1